This passage covers 14 T cell receptor beta chains from one sample sequenced in a study of beta chain features in type 1 diabetes. Findings of the study overall: Moderate yet significant TCRB CDR3 shortening was seen in Type 1 diabetes patients in all four CD4+ subsets.

TCRB transcripts that were expressed got sequenced, as all of the isolated RNA had been reverse transcribed. The data were produced by immunoSEQ multiplex PCR, yet TCRdb's version contains in-frame clones alone and is incomplete. The table includes roughly 350,000 clones, 9.6% detected once. These receptors lack a known antigen. The sequencing sample was made of central memory CD4+ T cells from blood. These receptors all come from a man aged 25-40 years with type 1 diabetes.

The V call is TRBV7-8, the J call TRBJ1-3; TRBD1 matches at 11 bases. V shed 5 bases, J shed 7 bases, and the junction held 10 bases outside the gene matches. The CDR3 consists of 16 residues. The germline gives CDR1 SGHVS, CDR2 FQNEAQ. This CDR3 reads CASSERTGGFGNTIYF. The CDR3 nucleotides read TGTGCCAGCAGCGAGAGGACAGGGGGCTTCGGGAACACCATATATTTT.

The gene calls are TRBV7-6 and TRBJ2-7, with 7 bases that match TRBD2. Germline CDR1 SGHVS, CDR2 FNYEAQ. V was pared by 4 bases and J by 4 bases, with 7 bases of the junction left unmatched. The CDR3 has 14 residues. The CDR3 reads CASSSGLTEYEQYF. The DNA of the CDR3 is TGTGCCAGCAGCTCGGGACTAACGGAGTACGAGCAGTACTTC.

This clone occurred a few times. The rearrangement joins TRBV11-2 to TRBJ2-2; D possibly corresponds to TRBD2 (6 bases). From germline, CDR1 is SGHAT and CDR2 FQNNGV. This CDR3 contains 17 residues. Trimming left V 3 bases short and J 1 base short, with 15 bases between. The CDR3 DNA reads TGTGCCAGCAGCTTCCCTAGGGGCGGGATGAACACCGGGGAGCTGTTTTTT. Translation gives CASSFPRGGMNTGELFF.

The genes are TRBV7-8 and TRBJ2-7; D gene uncertain. This CDR3 has 17 amino acids. Germline V CDR1 and CDR2: SGHVS, FQNEAQ. Trimming left V 7 bases short and J 4 bases short, with 26 bases between. DNA for the CDR3: TGTGCCAGCATCGAACGGGCGCAGGCATTAAAGTTTTACGAGCAGTACTTC. The encoded protein is CASIERAQALKFYEQYF.

This clone was observed a few times. The chain carries TRBV19 and TRBJ2-2; perhaps TRBD1 as D (5 bases). This CDR3 region has 16 residues. The germline V gene encodes CDR1 LNHDA and CDR2 SQIVND (reference sequence). V gave up 4 bases and J gave up 4 bases, with 16 bases separating them. CDR3 coding DNA: TGTGCCAGTAGTAGCCAGGGCCCGTGGGGCACCGGGGAGCTGTTTTTT. This codes for CASSSQGPWGTGELFF.

There are a few counts of this clone. J is TRBJ2-7 and V is TRBV12-5; D might be TRBD1 or TRBD2, each matching 5 bases. CDR1 and CDR2 from the germline V gene are LGHNT and FRNRAP. The CDR3 loop spans 18 amino acids. Trimming left V 7 bases short and J 0 bases short, with 25 bases between. The CDR3 sequence is CASARWDLTRQSSYEQYF. The CDR3 DNA follows: TGTGCTAGTGCCCGCTGGGACCTGACCCGACAGAGCTCCTACGAGCAGTACTTC. Complete variable domain (other parts from reference TRBV12-5 and TRBJ2-7): DARVTQTPRHKVTEMGQEVTMRCQPILGHNTVFWYRQTMMQGLELLAYFRNRAPLDDSGMPKDRFSAEMPDATLATLKIQPSEPRDSAVYFCASARWDLTRQSSYEQYFGPGTRLTVT.

The chain employs TRBV5-1 and TRBJ2-2; 11 nucleotides agree with TRBD1. V lost 0 bases, J lost 4 bases, and 2 bases stayed unmatched. Germline CDR1 and CDR2: SGHRS and YFSETQ. The CDR3 has 16 residues. The CDR3 spells CASSLVGTGGTGELFF. The CDR3 coding sequence is TGCGCCAGCAGCTTGGTCGGGACAGGGGGCACCGGGGAGCTGTTTTTT.

Comment on this clone: A read error may produce the germline difference seen at one junction end. The chain carries TRBV5-4 and TRBJ2-2, with a possible D match to TRBD2 (5 bases). Germline CDR1 reads SGHNT; CDR2 reads YYREEE (reference sequence). The CDR3 runs to 16 residues. CDR3 sequence: CASSPGPTSGTGELFF. As DNA, the CDR3 is TGCGCCAGCAGCCCTGGCCCCACTTCGGGGACCGGGGAGCTGTTTTTT. Full variable domain (remainder filled in from reference TRBV5-4 and TRBJ2-2): ETGVTQSPTHLIKTRGQQVTLRCSSQSGHNTVSWYQQALGQGPQFIFQYYREEENGRGNFPPRFSGLQFPNYSSELNVNALELDDSALYLCASSPGPTSGTGELFFGEGSRLTVL.

A single count supports this clone. The chain carries TRBV7-2 and TRBJ1-5; D remains ambiguous. CDR1 and CDR2 (germline): SGHTA, FQGNSA. V was pared by 1 base and J by 3 bases, with 10 bases between. The CDR3 sequence is 15 residues long. DNA of the CDR3: TGTGCCAGCAGCTTAGTGACCGCACTCAATCAGCCCCAGCATTTT. Translation gives CASSLVTALNQPQHF. Full variable domain (remainder filled in from reference TRBV7-2 and TRBJ1-5): GAGVSQSPSNKVTEKGKDVELRCDPISGHTALYWYRQSLGQGLEFLIYFQGNSAPDKSGLPSDRFSAERTGGSVSTLTIQRTQQEDSAVYLCASSLVTALNQPQHFGDGTRLSIL.

The chain employs TRBV27 and TRBJ1-2, with D hard to call. The CDR3 is 14 residues long. V was cut by 8 bases and J by 2 bases, with 15 bases left in between. Germline assignment: CDR1 MNHEY and CDR2 SMNVEV (reference sequence). CDR3 in DNA: TGTGCCAGCTCCCCCCTAAGGCCGAACTATGGCTACACCTTC. Translated, it gives CASSPLRPNYGYTF.

This clone was detected only a few times. J is TRBJ2-7 and V is TRBV29-1, with 7 bases lining up with TRBD2. V lost 7 bases to trimming and J lost 1 base; unmatched junction nucleotides: 4. Germline-derived CDR1 and CDR2 are SQVTM and ANQGSEA. The CDR3 is 12 amino acids. The CDR3 reads CSADSGSYEQYF. CDR3 nucleotides: TGCAGCGCTGATAGCGGGTCCTACGAGCAGTACTTC.

This clone was detected only a few times. An end of the junction does not agree with germline; a read error may underlie this. The chain has TRBV7-9 and TRBJ1-4; 8 nucleotides agree with TRBD1. Per germline, CDR1 SEHNR and CDR2 FQNEAQ (reference sequence). CDR3 length: 17 residues. The CDR3 protein is CASSQGIAGTGQEKLFF. In nucleotides, the CDR3 is TGCGCCAGCAGCCAAGGGATTGCTGGGACAGGTCAGGAAAAACTGTTTTTT.

There are a few counts of this clone. This chain connects TRBV28 to TRBJ1-4; D is undetermined. The V gene's germline CDR1 is MDHEN and CDR2 SYDVKM. Trimming removed 1 base at V and 7 bases at J, with 13 bases between. The CDR3 runs to 15 residues. CDR3 nucleotides: TGTGCCAGCAGTTTATTCTCGGGCGGTCGTGAAAAACTGTTTTTT. Its protein product is CASSLFSGGREKLFF.

The chain employs TRBV18 and TRBJ2-5; 7 bases are a match to TRBD2. The ends lost 0 bases at V and 3 bases at J; junction bases unmatched: 4. The CDR3 is made up of 15 amino acids. The germline CDR1 and CDR2 sequences are KGHSH and LQKENI. CDR3 protein: CASSPPGTTKETQYF. The CDR3 DNA follows: TGTGCCAGCTCACCACCGGGGACTACTAAAGAGACCCAGTACTTC.